This TCR beta chain appears in the sequencing data of a study of cytomegalovirus exposure and HLA in healthy donors. Study as a whole: Previous work identified around 120 million unique TCR beta sequences from around 200 million T cells. Of over 300 genotyped donors, roughly 81% clustered with self-reported Caucasian donors. Findings and limits, study-wide: For most TCR beta V segments, an earlier analysis put the productive rate at about 90% or about 30% of the time.

Primers: 60 Vbeta forward and 13 Jbeta reverse. TCRdb's copy holds only in-frame clones and misses some; the assay was immunoSEQ multiplex PCR. The table has about 250,000 clones, 80% to 95% seen once. Regarding this clone: Its specificity is unknown.

V was pared by 5 bases and J by 6 bases, with 5 bases of the junction left unmatched. Germline V CDR1 and CDR2: SGHVS, FNYEAQ. The CDR3 spans 15 residues. The sequence came from a girl aged 2 to 9 in good health and CMV-seronegative. This chain uses TRBV7-6 with TRBJ2-2; the match to TRBD1 covers 11 bases. Sequencing was carried out using PBMCs. The CDR3 coding sequence is TGTGCCAGCAGCGCCGGACAGGGGGCGGCCGGGGAGCTGTTTTTT. Protein: CASSAGQGAAGELFF.